The clone carrying this TCR beta chain was recorded at least ten times. Its antigen is unknown. This specimen belongs to a study of CD8 T cells in ankylosing spondylitis. The CDR3 is 12 amino acids. Between the trimmed V and J ends, which lost 2 bases and 3 bases, there was a span of 8 bases. CDR1 is DFQATT and CDR2 is SNEGSKA in the germline V gene (reference sequence). Whole-study results and caveats: Seven to nine highly homologous variants made up a TCR beta motif that seemed to typify ankylosing spondylitis blood.

TCRdb analysed the 5' RACE reads with MiXCR anew, one entry per CDR3 protein. This sample yields about 510,000 distinct CDR3 sequences, of which about 5.7% are seen a single time; around 3.5% belongs to the top ten. The origin of this receptor is a male donor with ankylosing spondylitis. Source material: blood, either unsorted or a sorted T cell fraction (not recorded which). This chain joins TRBV20-1 and TRBJ2-7, with a possible D match to TRBD2 (6 bases). CDR3 in DNA: TGCAGTGCTAGACTAGCGAGCTACGAGCAGTACTTC. Its translation is CSARLASYEQYF.